This TCR beta chain is drawn from a study of tumor-infiltrating lymphocytes in primary liver carcinoma (dated by TCRdb to about 2017). Regarding the research as a whole: Surgical resection was performed in China between late 2015 and 2016 on about 5 patients with histopathologically diagnosed primary liver carcinoma. For each liver tumor, the study sampled five regions along with adjacent normal tissue and blood, and applied TCRbeta repertoire sequencing, expression microarrays and whole-exome sequencing. The five patients had tumors staged T1-T3 N0M0, with maximum diameters ranging from about 4 to 10 cm. Technical replicate repertoires showed high reproducibility, with mean shared-clone rates about 0.86 and correlation coefficients above 0.95. Each sample produced roughly 3.65 to 7.13 million productive TCRbeta reads, and read depth showed no significant difference between tissue types. Of the five patients (three men and two women, aged 30 to 69 years), four had hepatocellular carcinoma and one had combined HCC and intrahepatic cholangiocarcinoma. A total of about 35 specimens from 5 patients underwent TCRbeta repertoire sequencing, comprising around 25 tumor regions, 5 adjacent noncancerous liver tissues and 5 peripheral blood samples.

Points the paper makes about the study in general: Because only the TCR beta chain was sequenced and unpaired alpha chains were not captured, true repertoire diversity is likely underestimated. Bulk unsorted samples precluded comparing CD4+ and CD8+ T cell repertoires. With just four to six patients in the study, the authors point out that the findings should be validated in a larger study. Consistent with antigen-driven expansion, pairs of tumor regions showed higher repertoire overlap (mean roughly 35%) than either tumor-adjacent pairs (approximately 17%) or tumor-blood pairs (roughly 15%). A significantly larger repertoire fraction was made up by the top 250 clones in tumors than in blood (p = 0.039).

Starting from about 500 ng total RNA, TCRbeta-specific cDNA was produced by reverse transcription with a constant-region primer and ProtoScript II reverse transcriptase. TCRbeta libraries were built with three nested multiplex PCR rounds, a slightly modified ARM-PCR procedure. Each of the first two PCR rounds ran for about 10 cycles using multiplex TRBV1-TRBV30 forward primers together with a Cbeta reverse primer. Sample barcodes and Illumina adapters were added in a final 25-cycle PCR with Deep VentR polymerase. Before sequencing, amplicons of 200-500 bp were purified from gel using a QIAquick gel extraction kit. An Illumina HiSeq 2500 was used to sequence the TCRbeta amplicons, generating 250-bp paired-end reads. The original pipeline was this. Quality trimming of reads was performed with Trimmomatic v0.33, and paired reads were merged with FLASH v1.2.11 so that full CDR3 sequences could be recovered. V, D and J germline segments were assigned to the rearranged TCRbeta sequences using MiGEC v1.2.1b. Clonotype statistics and Shannon-Wiener diversity indices were calculated with VDJtools v1.0.0. To reduce sampling bias, subsequent analyses other than the diversity analysis used only the 250 most abundant clonotypes in each sample. TCRdb redid the processing of the public reads, applying fastp at Q25 and MiXCR, and retained in-frame beta chains. Records with the same CDR3 protein are collapsed into one entry carrying the most frequent genes and DNA. These V and J calls originate from TCRdb's pipeline instead of the authors' own analysis. Across this sample there are roughly 330,000 distinct CDR3 sequences, with around three fifths seen only once. Clones ranked in the top ten supply 5.5% to 8% of the sample.

CDR1 and CDR2, per the germline V gene, are ENHRY and SYGVKD. V and J lose 10 bases and 7 bases, and a span of 16 bases separates them. The CDR3 runs 12 amino acids, cysteine and phenylalanine included. The CDR3 DNA has 36 bases and is translated from base 1. RNA from unsorted whole blood was extracted with TRIzol reagent, and germline DNA was obtained with the DNeasy Blood & Tissue kit. Patients had chronic HBV infection and were treatment-naive at sampling. Before surgery, 3 to 5 milliliters of peripheral blood were drawn into K2EDTA tubes. As to this clonotype: It lacks a known antigen. Base quality data are lacking; no much larger clone is found one base away.

Recombination connected TRBV10-3 to TRBJ2-5; the D gene is perhaps TRBD1, on 5 matching bases. The TCR sequence derives from a man aged 40-49 years with primary liver carcinoma and hepatitis B virus infection. The sample comprised peripheral blood. The CDR3: CATRESQGTQYF. The DNA sequence is as follows: TGTGCCACCCGTGAATCCCAGGGGACCCAGTACTTC.